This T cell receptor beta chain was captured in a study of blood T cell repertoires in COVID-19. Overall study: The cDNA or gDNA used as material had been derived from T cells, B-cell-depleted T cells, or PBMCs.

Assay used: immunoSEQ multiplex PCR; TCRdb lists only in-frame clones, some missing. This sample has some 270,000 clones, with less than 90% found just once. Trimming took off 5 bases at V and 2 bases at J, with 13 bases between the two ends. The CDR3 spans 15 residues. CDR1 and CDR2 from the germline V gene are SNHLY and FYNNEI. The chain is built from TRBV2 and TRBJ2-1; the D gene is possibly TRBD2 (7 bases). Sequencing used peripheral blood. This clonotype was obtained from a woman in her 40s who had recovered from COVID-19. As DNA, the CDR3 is TGTGCCAGCAGTCCGGGGGGCTCAGCCTACAATGAGCAGTTCTTC. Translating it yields CASSPGGSAYNEQFF.